The source of this T cell receptor (beta chain) is a study of regulatory T cells in long-lasting Graves disease. General study findings and limits: Persistent Graves' cases showed lower TCR diversity than newly diagnosed cases.

Stated time point: persistent/refractory GD, antithyroid drugs over 5 years with positive TRAb. There was RNA extracted from PBMCs, and the TCR library was made from it. The germline V gene encodes CDR1 MNHNS and CDR2 SASEGT. Trimming cost V 8 bases and J 4 bases; bases outside gene matches: 2. This CDR3 is 13 amino acids long. There are many counts of this clonotype. What it binds is not known. TCR beta libraries were built with iRepertoire HTBI primers and Arm-PCR of CDR3 regions. TCRdb reanalysed the multiplex PCR reads using MiXCR and keeps one entry per CDR3 protein. The table shows hundreds of thousands of distinct CDR3 sequences, with about 20% occurring only once.

This chain connects TRBV6-1 to TRBJ2-5; TRBD2 matches at 12 bases. The sample consisted of peripheral blood mononuclear cells (PBMCs), taken when the disease was refractory, from a patient treated with antithyroid drugs. The receptor was isolated from a female donor with Graves disease. The CDR3 loop reads CASELAGGETQYF. CDR3 nucleotide sequence: TGTGCCAGCGAACTAGCGGGGGGAGAGACCCAGTACTTC.